This passage covers 14 T cell receptor beta chains from one sample sequenced in a study of blood T cell repertoires in COVID-19. TCRdb's copy holds only in-frame clones and misses some; the assay was immunoSEQ multiplex PCR. The sample records approximately 460,000 clones, roughly 89% being singletons. The sequencing input was peripheral blood. The receptors here all came from a man aged 18 to 30 with COVID-19, enrolled during active disease.

The chain carries TRBV6-1 and TRBJ2-1; 8 bases agree with TRBD1. Trimming took 4 bases from V and 8 from J; bases not matched to a gene: 13. This CDR3 region has 16 residues. Germline assignment: CDR1 MNHNS and CDR2 SASEGT. This CDR3 is CASSGRDRTLSDEQFF. Written as DNA, the CDR3 is TGTGCCAGCAGTGGCCGGGACAGGACCCTAAGCGATGAGCAGTTCTTC.

This clone has just one count. The CDR3 region has the DNA TGTGCCAGCAGCCATCCCCTTTCGGAGACCCAGTACTTC. It translates to CASSHPLSETQYF. The chain is built from TRBV3-1 (or the pseudogene TRBV3-2) and TRBJ2-5; the D is unclear. The CDR3 length is 13 residues. The germline gives CDR1 LGHDT, CDR2 YNNKEL (reference sequence). Trimming took off 3 bases at V and 5 bases at J, with 10 bases between the two ends.

The V gene is TRBV11-3, the J gene TRBJ2-2; D call uncertain. V lost 8 bases and J 2 bases, leaving 9 bases between the germline ends. Germline values: CDR1 SGHNT, CDR2 YENEEA. The CDR3 spans 13 residues. The CDR3: CASFRTNTGELFF. In DNA form, the CDR3 reads TGTGCCAGCTTCCGAACTAACACCGGGGAGCTGTTTTTT.

As regards this clone: Other DNA sequences in the same sample also yield this CDR3. J is TRBJ2-7 and V is TRBV19; possibly TRBD2 for D (6 bases). The CDR3 is made up of 12 amino acids. Trimming cost V 4 bases and J 4 bases, with 8 bases left between them. Germline V lookup: CDR1 LNHDA, CDR2 SQIVND (reference sequence). CDR3 DNA: TGTGCCAGTAGTACCAGCGGGTACGAGCAGTACTTC. The encoded protein is CASSTSGYEQYF.

The V call is TRBV7-8, the J call TRBJ2-3; 8 bases are a match to TRBD1. After removal of 10 bases from V and 3 bases from J, the junction contained 3 bases not matched to a gene. CDR1 and CDR2 (germline): SGHVS, FQNEAQ. The CDR3 extends over 12 amino acids. Written as DNA, the CDR3 is TGTGCCACCGGACAGGGTACAGATACGCAGTATTTT. Its protein is CATGQGTDTQYF.

CDR3 nucleotide sequence: TGTGCCAGTAGGAGGGAGATAGCGGGCTCCTACGAGCAGTACTTC. Its translation is CASRREIAGSYEQYF. The V call is TRBV19, the J call TRBJ2-7; 7 bases agree with TRBD2. CDR1 is LNHDA and CDR2 is SQIVND in the germline V gene (reference sequence). This CDR3 has 15 residues. With 6 bases clipped from V and 0 bases from J, the junction kept 8 bases outside the gene matches.

J is TRBJ1-5 and V is TRBV13; a possible D gene is TRBD1 (6 bases). V was pared by 6 bases and J by 4 bases, with 13 bases between. Germline values: CDR1 PRHDT, CDR2 FYEKMQ (reference sequence). The CDR3 runs 14 residues. The CDR3: CASSQGPRNQPQHF. CDR3 coding DNA: TGTGCCAGCAGTCAGGGGCCGCGAAATCAGCCCCAGCATTTT.

On this clone: This CDR3 is also generated by other DNA sequences in the sample. The V call is TRBV27, the J call TRBJ2-7, with D perhaps matching TRBD1 (6 bases). Trimming removed 4 bases from V and 3 bases from J, with 10 bases in between. The CDR3 is 13 residues long. Germline V gene sequence: CDR1 MNHEY, CDR2 SMNVEV (reference sequence). The CDR3 loop reads CASSWRGGYEQYF. CDR3 bases: TGTGCCAGCAGTTGGAGAGGGGGCTACGAGCAGTACTTC.

The rearrangement uses TRBV7-8 and TRBJ2-1; D gene uncertain. Trimming stripped 5 bases from V and 1 base from J, with 12 bases between. The germline V gene has CDR1 SGHVS and CDR2 FQNEAQ. The CDR3 is 15 residues long. The chain's CDR3 is CASSPRRLSYNEQFF. For the CDR3, the DNA is TGTGCCAGCAGCCCCCGCAGGTTATCCTACAATGAGCAGTTCTTC.

The chain uses TRBV6-6 and TRBJ1-6; tentative D call: TRBD1 (6 bases). The CDR3 is 14 residues long. The germline V gene has CDR1 MNHNY and CDR2 SVGAGI (reference sequence). V was cut by 8 bases and J by 4 bases, with 12 bases left in between. The CDR3 loop is CASCRDMYNSPLHF. Here the CDR3 DNA reads TGTGCCAGCTGCCGGGACATGTATAATTCACCCCTCCACTTT.

This clone turned up a few times. J is TRBJ2-7 and V is TRBV30, with D possibly being TRBD1 (5 bases). The CDR3 length is 11 residues. Per the germline V gene, CDR1 is GTSNPN and CDR2 is SVGIG (reference sequence). V lost 8 bases to trimming and J lost 4 bases, with 12 bases between them. This chain's CDR3 is CASHTGYEQYF. The CDR3 nucleotides read TGTGCCAGCCACACAGGTTACGAGCAGTACTTC.

This chain joins TRBV12-5 and TRBJ2-5; 13 bases agree with TRBD2. CDR1 is LGHNT and CDR2 is FRNRAP in the germline V gene. The junction had 4 bases not matched to a gene; V was cut back by 1 base and J by 5 bases. The CDR3 consists of 16 residues. DNA for the CDR3: TGTGCTAGTGGTTTGGGGACTAGCGGGAGAGGGGAGACCCAGTACTTC. Its protein product is CASGLGTSGRGETQYF. The whole variable domain, remainder taken from reference TRBV12-5 and TRBJ2-5, is DARVTQTPRHKVTEMGQEVTMRCQPILGHNTVFWYRQTMMQGLELLAYFRNRAPLDDSGMPKDRFSAEMPDATLATLKIQPSEPRDSAVYFCASGLGTSGRGETQYFGPGTRLLVL.

This chain uses TRBV5-5 with TRBJ1-5, with D tentatively TRBD1 (6 bases). Germline V gene data show CDR1 as SGHKS and CDR2 as YYEKEE (reference sequence). CDR3 length: 13 residues. Trimming left V 4 bases short and J 5 bases short, with 10 bases between. The CDR3 is CASSQNRDQPQHF. CDR3 bases: TGTGCCAGCAGCCAAAACAGGGATCAGCCCCAGCATTTT.

The chain employs TRBV25-1 and TRBJ1-6; a possible D gene is TRBD1 (5 bases). The CDR3 length is 13 residues. Trimming pared 8 bases from V and 7 bases from J, leaving 12 bases between. From germline, CDR1 is MGHDK and CDR2 SYGVNS. CDR3 residues: CASRGVNNSPLHF. The CDR3 DNA follows: TGTGCCAGCCGGGGGGTGAACAATTCACCCCTCCACTTT.